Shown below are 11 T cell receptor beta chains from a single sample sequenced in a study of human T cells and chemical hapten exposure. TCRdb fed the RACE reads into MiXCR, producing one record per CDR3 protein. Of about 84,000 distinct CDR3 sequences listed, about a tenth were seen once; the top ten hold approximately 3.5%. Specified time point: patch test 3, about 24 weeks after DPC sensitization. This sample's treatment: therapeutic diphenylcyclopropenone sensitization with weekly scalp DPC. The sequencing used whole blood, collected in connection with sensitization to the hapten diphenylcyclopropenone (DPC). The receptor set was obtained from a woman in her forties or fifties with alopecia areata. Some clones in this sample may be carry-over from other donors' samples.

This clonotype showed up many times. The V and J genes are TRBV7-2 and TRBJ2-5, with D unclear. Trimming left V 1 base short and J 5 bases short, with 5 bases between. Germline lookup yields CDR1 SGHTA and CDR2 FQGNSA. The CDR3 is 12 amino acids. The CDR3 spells CASSLEEETQYF. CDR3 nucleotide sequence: TGTGCCAGCAGCTTAGAAGAGGAGACCCAGTACTTC.

CDR3 sequence: CAINPGLAREAGDTQYF. The CDR3 nucleotides are TGTGCCATCAACCCGGGACTAGCCCGTGAGGCGGGGGATACGCAGTATTTT. The V and J genes are TRBV10-3 and TRBJ2-3; the match to TRBD2 covers 9 bases. The CDR3 length is 17 residues. Germline V lookup: CDR1 ENHRY, CDR2 SYGVKD. With 7 bases clipped from V and 6 bases from J, the junction kept 17 bases outside the gene matches.

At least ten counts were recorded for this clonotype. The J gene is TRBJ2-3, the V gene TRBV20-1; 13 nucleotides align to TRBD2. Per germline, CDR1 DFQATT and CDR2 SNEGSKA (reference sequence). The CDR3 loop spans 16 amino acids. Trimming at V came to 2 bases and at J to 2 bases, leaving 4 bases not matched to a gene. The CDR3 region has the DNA TGCAGTGCTAGAACTAGCGGGAGGGTTATCACAGATACGCAGTATTTT. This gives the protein CSARTSGRVITDTQYF.

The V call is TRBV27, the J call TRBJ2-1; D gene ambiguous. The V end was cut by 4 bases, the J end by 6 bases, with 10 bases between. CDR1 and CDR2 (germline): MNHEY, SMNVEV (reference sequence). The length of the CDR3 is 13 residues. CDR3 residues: CASSSIGSNEQFF. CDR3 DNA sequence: TGTGCCAGCAGTTCCATTGGCAGCAATGAGCAGTTCTTC.

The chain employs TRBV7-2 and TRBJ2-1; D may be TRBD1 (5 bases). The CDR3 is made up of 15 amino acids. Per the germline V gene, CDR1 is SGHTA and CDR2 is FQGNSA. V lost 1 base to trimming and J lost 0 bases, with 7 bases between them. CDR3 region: CASSLEGISYNEQFF. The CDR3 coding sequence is TGTGCCAGCAGCTTAGAGGGGATCTCCTACAATGAGCAGTTCTTC.

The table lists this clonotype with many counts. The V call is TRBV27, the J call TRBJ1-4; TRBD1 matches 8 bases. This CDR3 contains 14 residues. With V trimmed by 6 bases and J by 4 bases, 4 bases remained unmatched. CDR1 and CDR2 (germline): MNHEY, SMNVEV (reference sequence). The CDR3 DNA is TGTGCCAGCAGACGGACAGGGTTTAATGAAAAACTGTTTTTT. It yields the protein CASRRTGFNEKLFF.

CDR3 nucleotides: TGCAGCGTTGAAACAGGGGTAGAGACCCAGTACTTC. It is translated as CSVETGVETQYF. The chain recombines TRBV29-1 with TRBJ2-5; 7 nucleotides line up with TRBD1. With 2 bases clipped from V and 4 bases from J, the junction kept 1 base outside the gene matches. Germline CDR1 and CDR2: SQVTM and ANQGSEA. The length of the CDR3 is 12 residues.

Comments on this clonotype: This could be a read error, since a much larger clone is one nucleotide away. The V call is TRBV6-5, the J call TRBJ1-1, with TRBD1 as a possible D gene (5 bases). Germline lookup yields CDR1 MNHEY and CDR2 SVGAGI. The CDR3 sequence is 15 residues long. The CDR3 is CASSSQRGRGTEAYF. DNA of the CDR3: TGTGCCAGCAGTAGCCAGCGGGGACGAGGGACTGAAGCTTACTTT.

The CDR3 spells CSARTGFRQETQYF. The CDR3 region has the DNA TGCAGCGCTAGGACAGGGTTTCGTCAAGAGACCCAGTACTTC. The chain uses TRBV29-1 and TRBJ2-5, with 8 bases fitting TRBD1. V shed 7 bases and J 2 bases; nucleotides not matched to a gene: 9. CDR1 is SQVTM, CDR2 ANQGSEA, per germline. CDR3 length: 14 residues.

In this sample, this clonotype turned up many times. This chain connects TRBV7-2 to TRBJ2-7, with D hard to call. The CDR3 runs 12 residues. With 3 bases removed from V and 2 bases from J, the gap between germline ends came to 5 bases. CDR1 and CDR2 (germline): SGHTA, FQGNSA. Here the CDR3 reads CASSLSPYEQYF. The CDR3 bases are TGTGCCAGCAGCTTGAGCCCCTACGAGCAGTACTTC. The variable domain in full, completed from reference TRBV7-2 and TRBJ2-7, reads GAGVSQSPSNKVTEKGKDVELRCDPISGHTALYWYRQSLGQGLEFLIYFQGNSAPDKSGLPSDRFSAERTGGSVSTLTIQRTQQEDSAVYLCASSLSPYEQYFGPGTRLTVT.

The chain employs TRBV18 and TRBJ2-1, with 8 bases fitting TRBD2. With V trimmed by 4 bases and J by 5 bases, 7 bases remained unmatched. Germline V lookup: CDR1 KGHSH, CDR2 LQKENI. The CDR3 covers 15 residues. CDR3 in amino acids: CASSLLSGSNNEQFF. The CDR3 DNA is TGTGCCAGCTCACTCCTGAGCGGGAGTAACAATGAGCAGTTCTTC. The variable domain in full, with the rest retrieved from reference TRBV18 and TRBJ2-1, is NAGVMQNPRHLVRRRGQEARLRCSPMKGHSHVYWYRQLPEEGLKFMVYLQKENIIDESGMPKERFSAEFPKEGPSILRIQQVVRGDSAAYFCASSLLSGSNNEQFFGPGTRLTVL.